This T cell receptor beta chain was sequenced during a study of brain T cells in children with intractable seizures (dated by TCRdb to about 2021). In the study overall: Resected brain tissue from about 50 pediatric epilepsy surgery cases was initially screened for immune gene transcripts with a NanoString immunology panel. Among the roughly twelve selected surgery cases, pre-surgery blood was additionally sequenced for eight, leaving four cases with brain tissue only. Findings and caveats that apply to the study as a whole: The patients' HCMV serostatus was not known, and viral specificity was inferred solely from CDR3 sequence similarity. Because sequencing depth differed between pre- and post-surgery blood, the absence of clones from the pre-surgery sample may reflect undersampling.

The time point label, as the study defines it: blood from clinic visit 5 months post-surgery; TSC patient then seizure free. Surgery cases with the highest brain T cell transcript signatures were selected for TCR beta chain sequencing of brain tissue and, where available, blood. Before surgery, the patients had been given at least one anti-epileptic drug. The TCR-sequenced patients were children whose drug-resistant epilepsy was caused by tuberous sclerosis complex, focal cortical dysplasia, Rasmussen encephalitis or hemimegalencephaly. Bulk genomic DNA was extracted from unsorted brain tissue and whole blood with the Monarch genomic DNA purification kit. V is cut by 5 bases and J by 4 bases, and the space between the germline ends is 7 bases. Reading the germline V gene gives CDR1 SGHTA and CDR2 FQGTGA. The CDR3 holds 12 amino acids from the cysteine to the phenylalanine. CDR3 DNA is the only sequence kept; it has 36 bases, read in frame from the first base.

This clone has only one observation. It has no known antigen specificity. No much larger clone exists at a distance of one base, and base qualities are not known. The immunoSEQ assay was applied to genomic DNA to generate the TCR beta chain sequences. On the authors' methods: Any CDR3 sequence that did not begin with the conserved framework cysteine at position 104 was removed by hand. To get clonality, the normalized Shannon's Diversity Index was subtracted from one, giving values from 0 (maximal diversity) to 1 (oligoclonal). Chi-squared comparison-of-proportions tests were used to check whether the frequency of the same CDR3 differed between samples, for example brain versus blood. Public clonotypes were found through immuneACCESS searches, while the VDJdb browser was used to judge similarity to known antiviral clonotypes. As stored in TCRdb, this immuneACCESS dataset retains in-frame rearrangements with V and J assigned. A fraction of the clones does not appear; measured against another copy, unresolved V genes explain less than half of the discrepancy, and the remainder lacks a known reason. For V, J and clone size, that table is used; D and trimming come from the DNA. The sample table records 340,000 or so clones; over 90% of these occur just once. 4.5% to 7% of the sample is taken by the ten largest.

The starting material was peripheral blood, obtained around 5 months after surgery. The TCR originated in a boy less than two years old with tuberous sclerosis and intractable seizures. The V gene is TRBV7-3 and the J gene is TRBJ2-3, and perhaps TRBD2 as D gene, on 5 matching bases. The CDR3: CASSGESDTQYF. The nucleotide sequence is TGTGCCAGCAGCGGGGAGTCAGATACGCAGTATTTT.